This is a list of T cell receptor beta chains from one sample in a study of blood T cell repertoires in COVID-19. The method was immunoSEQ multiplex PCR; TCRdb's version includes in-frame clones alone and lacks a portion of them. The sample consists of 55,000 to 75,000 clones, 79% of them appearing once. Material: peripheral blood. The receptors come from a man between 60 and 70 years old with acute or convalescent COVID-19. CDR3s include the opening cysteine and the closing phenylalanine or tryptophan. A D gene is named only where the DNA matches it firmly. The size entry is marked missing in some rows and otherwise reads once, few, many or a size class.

cdr3_nt: TGTGCCAGCAGTTTAGCTGGGACAGGGCCTGAGTATTTT
cdr3_aa: CASSLAGTGPEYF
v_call: TRBV12-3/TRBV12-4
cdr3_length: 13
j_call: TRBJ2-3
d_call: TRBD1
clone_size: .

cdr3_nt: TGTGCCAGCAACTACGGACTAGCGGGAGTGTTGGGGACAGATACGCAGTATTTT
cdr3_aa: CASNYGLAGVLGTDTQYF
v_call: TRBV7-9
cdr3_length: 18
j_call: TRBJ2-3
d_call: TRBD2
clone_size: .

cdr3_nt: TGTGCCAGCAGCCAAGACTGGACAGGGGGTATGAACACTGAAGCTTTCTTT
cdr3_aa: CASSQDWTGGMNTEAFF
v_call: TRBV3-1/TRBV3-2
cdr3_length: 17
j_call: TRBJ1-1
d_call: TRBD1
clone_size: .

cdr3_nt: TGTGCCCGCTACCCCCGGGGCCAAGAGACCCAGTACTTC
cdr3_aa: CARYPRGQETQYF
v_call: TRBV27
cdr3_length: 13
j_call: TRBJ2-5
d_call: .
clone_size: .

cdr3_nt: TGTGCCAGCTCATTAGCGGGAAGGGTTCCAGATACGCAGTATTTT
cdr3_aa: CASSLAGRVPDTQYF
v_call: TRBV18
cdr3_length: 15
j_call: TRBJ2-3
d_call: TRBD2
clone_size: .

cdr3_nt: TGTGCCAGCTCACTCGGCTCTGGGGCCAACGTCCTGACTTTC
cdr3_aa: CASSLGSGANVLTF
v_call: TRBV18
cdr3_length: 14
j_call: TRBJ2-6
d_call: .
clone_size: once

cdr3_nt: TGTGCCAGCTCACGGACAGGGGAGGGCTACACCTTC
cdr3_aa: CASSRTGEGYTF
v_call: TRBV18
cdr3_length: 12
j_call: TRBJ1-2
d_call: TRBD1
clone_size: .

cdr3_nt: TGTGCCAGCAGCTTGGCTAGGAAGGGGGTGAGGGGCTACACCTTC
cdr3_aa: CASSLARKGVRGYTF
v_call: TRBV5-4
cdr3_length: 15
j_call: TRBJ1-2
d_call: .
clone_size: few

cdr3_nt: TGTGCCAGCAGTTACTCACGGAGCACTGAAGCTTTCTTT
cdr3_aa: CASSYSRSTEAFF
v_call: TRBV6-2/TRBV6-3
cdr3_length: 13
j_call: TRBJ1-1
d_call: .
clone_size: .

cdr3_nt: TGCGCCAGCAGCTTGGGGGGGCCACATAATTCACCCCTCCACTTT
cdr3_aa: CASSLGGPHNSPLHF
v_call: TRBV5-1
cdr3_length: 15
j_call: TRBJ1-6
d_call: .
clone_size: .

cdr3_nt: TGCGCCAGCAGCTTGTGGACTAGCGGGGACAATGAGCAGTTCTTC
cdr3_aa: CASSLWTSGDNEQFF
v_call: TRBV5-1
cdr3_length: 15
j_call: TRBJ2-1
d_call: TRBD2
clone_size: .

cdr3_nt: TGTGCCATCAGAGTACCGGGACAGGCTGACAATGAGCAGTTCTTC
cdr3_aa: CAIRVPGQADNEQFF
v_call: TRBV10-3
cdr3_length: 15
j_call: TRBJ2-1
d_call: TRBD1
clone_size: .

cdr3_nt: TGTGCCAGCCACACCATAGCGGAGCAGTTCTTC
cdr3_aa: CASHTIAEQFF
v_call: TRBV7-9
cdr3_length: 11
j_call: TRBJ2-1
d_call: .
clone_size: medium-sized

cdr3_nt: TGTGCCAGCAGCATACCGGGACAGGGCCCCCTCCAGCAGTACTTC
cdr3_aa: CASSIPGQGPLQQYF
v_call: TRBV5-6
cdr3_length: 15
j_call: TRBJ2-7
d_call: TRBD1
clone_size: .

cdr3_nt: TGTGCCTGGCGGGACAGGGACAATCAGCCCCAGCATTTT
cdr3_aa: CAWRDRDNQPQHF
v_call: TRBV30
cdr3_length: 13
j_call: TRBJ1-5
d_call: TRBD1
clone_size: once

cdr3_nt: TGTGCCAGCAGTGGCCAGGGTTTTCAGCCCCAGCATTTT
cdr3_aa: CASSGQGFQPQHF
v_call: TRBV2
cdr3_length: 13
j_call: TRBJ1-5
d_call: .
clone_size: .

cdr3_nt: TGTGCCAGCAGCCCAAGAGAGGGCGGAGGGGAGCCCCAGCATTTT
cdr3_aa: CASSPREGGGEPQHF
v_call: TRBV11-2
cdr3_length: 15
j_call: TRBJ1-5
d_call: .
clone_size: .

cdr3_nt: TGTGCCACCAGCAGGGGCACCCAGCCCCAGCATTTT
cdr3_aa: CATSRGTQPQHF
v_call: TRBV15
cdr3_length: 12
j_call: TRBJ1-5
d_call: .
clone_size: once

cdr3_nt: TGTGCCAGCAGCCCTTACAGGAGCTCCTACAATGAGCAGTTCTTC
cdr3_aa: CASSPYRSSYNEQFF
v_call: TRBV7-6
cdr3_length: 15
j_call: TRBJ2-1
d_call: .
clone_size: .

cdr3_nt: TGTGCCAGCAGTTACCGGGACAGACCAGGCTTCGAGCAGTACTTC
cdr3_aa: CASSYRDRPGFEQYF
v_call: TRBV6-5
cdr3_length: 15
j_call: TRBJ2-7
d_call: TRBD1
clone_size: .

cdr3_nt: TGTGCCAGCAGCCAAGAAGGTAGCCGCCTAGCGGCCTCCCTGAGGGGGAAAGAGACCCAGTACTTC
cdr3_aa: CASSQEGSRLAASLRGKETQYF
v_call: TRBV3-1/TRBV3-2
cdr3_length: 22
j_call: TRBJ2-5
d_call: .
clone_size: few

cdr3_nt: TGTGCCAGCAGCTTGGTCAGCTCTGGAAACACCATATATTTT
cdr3_aa: CASSLVSSGNTIYF
v_call: TRBV5-6
cdr3_length: 14
j_call: TRBJ1-3
d_call: .
clone_size: .

cdr3_nt: TGCGCCAGCAGCCAAGAGGCGCGGGAGACCCAGTACTTC
cdr3_aa: CASSQEARETQYF
v_call: TRBV4-3
cdr3_length: 13
j_call: TRBJ2-5
d_call: .
clone_size: few

cdr3_nt: TGTGCCAGCAGTTTTGGGGACAGGGGTGGTGAAGCTTTCTTT
cdr3_aa: CASSFGDRGGEAFF
v_call: TRBV28
cdr3_length: 14
j_call: TRBJ1-1
d_call: TRBD1
clone_size: .

cdr3_nt: TGTGCCATCAGTGACGACAGGCAAGGGAAGCCCCAGCATTTT
cdr3_aa: CAISDDRQGKPQHF
v_call: TRBV10-3
cdr3_length: 14
j_call: TRBJ1-5
d_call: .
clone_size: once

cdr3_nt: TGTGCCAGCAACAGGATTGGGGCCAACGTCCTGACTTTC
cdr3_aa: CASNRIGANVLTF
v_call: TRBV2
cdr3_length: 13
j_call: TRBJ2-6
d_call: .
clone_size: .

cdr3_nt: TGTGCCAGCAGCCCTCGGGACAAACGTGAAAAACTGTTTTTT
cdr3_aa: CASSPRDKREKLFF
v_call: TRBV13
cdr3_length: 14
j_call: TRBJ1-4
d_call: .
clone_size: .

cdr3_nt: TGTGCCAGCAGTCTAGCGGGGCCCACAGATACGCAGTATTTT
cdr3_aa: CASSLAGPTDTQYF
v_call: TRBV6-5
cdr3_length: 14
j_call: TRBJ2-3
d_call: TRBD2
clone_size: .

cdr3_nt: TGTGCCAGCAGCTTAGGAGGGGGCGTAGGTAACTATGGCTACACCTTC
cdr3_aa: CASSLGGGVGNYGYTF
v_call: TRBV7-9
cdr3_length: 16
j_call: TRBJ1-2
d_call: TRBD1
clone_size: .

cdr3_nt: TGTGCCAGCAGCAAATTGCTTCAGGGGGCCGCCGGGGAGCTGTTTTTT
cdr3_aa: CASSKLLQGAAGELFF
v_call: TRBV21-1
cdr3_length: 16
j_call: TRBJ2-2
d_call: .
clone_size: .